This is a list of T cell receptor beta chains from one sample in a study of cytomegalovirus exposure and HLA in healthy donors. Libraries were prepared by immunoSEQ multiplex PCR; TCRdb keeps only in-frame clonotypes and omits some of them. The table shows some 130,000 clones, with approximately 80% occurring only once. The sequencing input was PBMCs. Receptors originate from a male donor in good health and CMV-seronegative. CDR3s include the opening cysteine and the closing phenylalanine or tryptophan. A D gene is named only where the DNA matches it firmly. Clone size is not always given. Where it is, it says once, few, many or a class for expanded clones.

D: TRBD1
J: TRBJ1-1
size: -
V: TRBV27
DNA: TGTGCCAGCAGTGTCCGACAGGGCGGCACTGAAGCTTTCTTT
CDR3: CASSVRQGGTEAFF

D: TRBD1
J: TRBJ1-1
size: -
V: TRBV5-8
DNA: TGTGTCAGCAGCTTGGCCAGCGCAGGGGGCACTGAAGCTTTCTTT
CDR3: CVSSLASAGGTEAFF

D: -
J: TRBJ1-1
size: -
V: TRBV7-9
DNA: TGTGCCAGCAGCTTAACAGGGAACACTGAAGCTTTCTTT
CDR3: CASSLTGNTEAFF

D: -
J: TRBJ1-2
size: -
V: TRBV28
DNA: TGTGCCAGCAGTTTATCTGGGGGCGGCTACACCTTC
CDR3: CASSLSGGGYTF

D: TRBD2
J: TRBJ2-3
size: -
V: TRBV9
DNA: TGTGCCAGCAGCGTAGCCCTAGCGGGGGGCACAGATACGCAGTATTTT
CDR3: CASSVALAGGTDTQYF

D: TRBD1
J: TRBJ2-2
size: -
V: TRBV5-1
DNA: TGCGCCAGCAGCCGGGACAGCAACCCCACCGGGGAGCTGTTTTTT
CDR3: CASSRDSNPTGELFF

D: -
J: TRBJ2-5
size: -
V: TRBV6-5
DNA: TGTGCCAGCAGTTACGAGGGAGAGACCCAGTACTTC
CDR3: CASSYEGETQYF

D: TRBD1
J: TRBJ1-4
size: -
V: TRBV29-1
DNA: TGCAGCGTGGTCACAGGGGGGACTAATGAAAAACTGTTTTTT
CDR3: CSVVTGGTNEKLFF

D: TRBD1
J: TRBJ2-5
size: -
V: TRBV6-6
DNA: TGTGCCAGCATGCGGACAGGGCGGGAGACCCAGTACTTC
CDR3: CASMRTGRETQYF

D: TRBD1
J: TRBJ2-6
size: -
V: TRBV19
DNA: TGTGCCAGTAGCCCCGGGACAGGGCGCTCTGGGGCCAACGTCCTGACTTTC
CDR3: CASSPGTGRSGANVLTF

D: -
J: TRBJ2-1
size: -
V: TRBV10-3
DNA: TGTGCCATACAGGGTGCGACCTACAATGAGCAGTTCTTC
CDR3: CAIQGATYNEQFF

D: -
J: TRBJ2-6
size: -
V: TRBV9
DNA: TGTGCCAGCAGCGTAGAGTCCAGGGGTGGGGCTGGGGCCAACGGCCTGACTTTC
CDR3: CASSVESRGGAGANGLTF

D: TRBD1
J: TRBJ1-2
size: -
V: TRBV4-3
DNA: TGCGCCAGCAGCCAAAGGACAGGGGTCTATGGCTACACCTTC
CDR3: CASSQRTGVYGYTF

D: TRBD1
J: TRBJ1-5
size: few
V: TRBV6-6
DNA: TGTGCCAGCAGTTCGGACAGGGGGCCTTATCAGCCCCAGCATTTT
CDR3: CASSSDRGPYQPQHF

D: -
J: TRBJ1-4
size: few
V: TRBV6-5
DNA: TGTGCCAGCAAAAGGGGTGTTAATGAAAAACTGTTTTTT
CDR3: CASKRGVNEKLFF

D: -
J: TRBJ1-2
size: once
V: TRBV6-5
DNA: TGTGCCAGCAGTATTACAGGACAACCAGTGCGGGGCTACACCTTC
CDR3: CASSITGQPVRGYTF